The entry below gives a single TCR beta chain sequence along with its context. The V gene's germline CDR1 is LGHNA and CDR2 YNFKEQ. V dropped 0 bases and J dropped 0 bases, with 9 bases sitting between them. The CDR3 length is 16 residues. These data are taken from a study of blood T cell repertoires in COVID-19. Study details: There were acute and convalescent COVID-19 samples, and they came from the United States, Italy and Spain.

This table comes from immunoSEQ multiplex PCR, and its TCRdb copy is limited to in-frame clones, with some not included. The repertoire holds 150,000 to 200,000 clones, with more than 75% as singletons. The genes are TRBV4-2 and TRBJ1-3; D remains unclear. Sequenced material: PBMCs or T cells enriched from blood (not recorded which). This TCR was sampled from a woman between 50 and 59 years old who had recovered from COVID-19. The CDR3 nucleotides are TGTGCCAGCAGCCAAGATAAGACAAGCTCTGGAAACACCATATATTTT. It yields the protein CASSQDKTSSGNTIYF.